Each of the 20 T cell receptor beta chains below was sequenced from the same sample in a study of T-cell reconstitution after alpha-beta-depleted transplantation in children (TCRdb year 2016). Per the publication, the treatment or condition label means: allogeneic hematopoietic cell transplantation with graft depleted of TCRalphabeta T cells and CD19 B cells. Library preparation employed PCR. The run used an Illumina HiSeq 2500. Molecular barcoding was employed in the preparation of TCR libraries, with unique molecular identifiers being used to normalize TCRbeta repertoire quantification. TCRdb applied fastp at Q25 and MiXCR to the public reads, then kept only in-frame beta chains. Every distinct CDR3 protein forms one entry, paired with its most common genes and DNA. This sample comprises about 830,000 distinct CDR3 sequences, around 17% of them detected only once. The ten largest make up around 4.5% of the sample.

Sequenced material: PBMCs, mostly from graft donor cells, taken 360 days after TCRalphabeta/CD19-depleted stem cell transplant. Every receptor here comes from a male patient aged 10 to 17 who had a stem cell transplant for acute lymphoblastic leukemia, so the T cells may come from the graft donor.

In this sample, this clonotype turned up a few times. CDR3 coding DNA: TGTGCCAGCAGCTTAGTGGTGCTGACTGAGTCCTATAATTCACCCCTCCACTTT. It translates to CASSLVVLTESYNSPLHF. This chain uses TRBV11-1 with TRBJ1-6; unclear D gene. The CDR3 totals 18 residues. V was clipped by 1 base and J by 1 base, with 14 bases between them. Germline V gives CDR1 SGHAT, CDR2 FQDESV (reference sequence).

This clonotype has just one count. V and J are TRBV5-1 and TRBJ2-7; D is possibly TRBD2 (6 bases). Between the trimmed V and J ends, which lost 5 bases and 3 bases, there was a span of 15 bases. Per germline, CDR1 SGHRS and CDR2 YFSETQ. The CDR3 totals 14 residues. The CDR3 nucleotides read TGCGCCAGCAGGGGAGCCTTGGGGGGCTACGAGCAGTACTTC. Translating gives CASRGALGGYEQYF.

This clonotype has a single count. A much larger clone lies one base from this, so it may be a read error. This chain links TRBV5-5 with TRBJ2-5; possibly TRBD2 for D (5 bases). The CDR3 is made up of 13 amino acids. The germline V gene has CDR1 SGHKS and CDR2 YYEKEE (reference sequence). The V end was cut by 2 bases, the J end by 3 bases, with 8 bases between. CDR3 sequence: CASSFGLKETQYF. CDR3 nucleotide sequence: TGTGCCAGCAGCTTCGGACTGAAAGAGACCCAGTACTTC.

The rearrangement uses TRBV20-1 and TRBJ2-1; no reliable D call. Germline values: CDR1 DFQATT, CDR2 SNEGSKA (reference sequence). The CDR3 runs to 15 residues. The germline V and J ends were trimmed by 0 bases and 7 bases, with 16 bases remaining between them. The CDR3 here is CSARDPTSRENEQFF. Here the CDR3 DNA reads TGCAGTGCTAGAGATCCCACCTCGCGAGAAAATGAGCAGTTCTTC.

V usage is TRBV3-1 and J usage is TRBJ2-7; 10 nucleotides line up with TRBD2. With V trimmed by 6 bases and J by 6 bases, 11 bases remained unmatched. There are 15 residues in the CDR3. CDR1 LGHDT and CDR2 YNNKEL come from the germline V gene (reference sequence). The CDR3 nucleotides are TGTGCCAGCAGAGAAGGGCTAGCGGGAGAGGGCGAGCAGTACTTC. Translation gives CASREGLAGEGEQYF.

In its sample, this clonotype was seen many times. The rearrangement joins TRBV5-1 to TRBJ2-2; D is possibly TRBD1 (6 bases). This CDR3 contains 15 residues. Germline-derived CDR1 and CDR2 are SGHRS and YFSETQ. V shed 10 bases and J shed 4 bases, with 20 bases lying between them. CDR3 in amino acids: CAGNQQGRGTGELFF. In DNA, the CDR3 is TGCGCCGGAAATCAACAGGGAAGGGGCACCGGGGAGCTGTTTTTT.

The chain is built from TRBV13 and TRBJ2-7, with TRBD2 matching 8 bases. After removal of 5 bases from V and 7 bases from J, the junction contained 13 bases not matched to a gene. Germline lookup yields CDR1 PRHDT and CDR2 FYEKMQ (reference sequence). The CDR3 contains 15 residues. The CDR3 nucleotides are TGTGCCAGCAGCCCGAAAACGGGAGGGCCTTGGGAGCAGTACTTC. It codes for CASSPKTGGPWEQYF.

Ten or more counts support this clonotype. The chain has TRBV20-1 and TRBJ2-1; a weak D match, TRBD2 (5 bases). Looked up from germline, CDR1 is DFQATT and CDR2 is SNEGSKA (reference sequence). The CDR3 spans 20 residues. Trimming removed 4 bases at V and 3 bases at J, with 31 bases between. For the CDR3, the DNA is TGCAGTGCTATCTCCGCTTCGTCCCCCCGTCGACTAACCTACTACAATGAGCAGTTCTTC. Protein: CSAISASSPRRLTYYNEQFF.

This clonotype occurred a few times. This chain uses TRBV5-4 with TRBJ2-5; a weak D match, TRBD2 (5 bases). CDR3 length: 14 residues. From germline, CDR1 is SGHNT and CDR2 YYREEE (reference sequence). The V and J ends lost 4 bases and 5 bases respectively, with 15 bases between them. The CDR3 loop is CASSAVGARETQYF. In DNA, the CDR3 is TGTGCCAGCAGCGCCGTGGGAGCTCGGGAGACCCAGTACTTC.

The chain recombines TRBV6-5 with TRBJ2-7; 8 positions agree with TRBD2. Germline V gene lookup returns CDR1 MNHEY and CDR2 SVGAGI. The CDR3 sequence is 17 residues long. After removal of 5 bases from V and 0 bases from J, the junction contained 12 bases not matched to a gene. CDR3 sequence (DNA): TGTGCCAGCAGTAACCCCCGGACCGGGACTAGCTCCTACGAGCAGTACTTC. Translation gives CASSNPRTGTSSYEQYF.

This clonotype was detected a few times. J is TRBJ2-7 and V is TRBV12-3 or TRBV12-4; TRBD1 matches at 10 bases. The junction had 10 bases not matched to a gene; V was cut back by 6 bases and J by 2 bases. The CDR3 is 16 residues long. CDR3 in amino acids: CASRAGPGTGAYEQYF. DNA of the CDR3: TGTGCCAGCAGGGCGGGGCCCGGGACAGGGGCCTACGAGCAGTACTTC.

A few counts support this clonotype. CDR3 bases: TGTGCCAGCAGGCCACGGCGAGCCACCGGGGAGCTGTTTTTT. Its translation: CASRPRRATGELFF. The chain is built from TRBV12-3 or TRBV12-4 and TRBJ2-2, with D uncertain. CDR3 length: 14 residues. Trimming removed 6 bases from V and 4 bases from J, with 12 bases in between.

This clonotype was counted ten times or more. V gene TRBV20-1 combines with J gene TRBJ2-7, with 9 positions matching TRBD1. This CDR3 has 14 amino acids. Germline CDR1 is DFQATT and CDR2 is SNEGSKA (reference sequence). J gave up 6 bases and V 2 bases, and 8 bases lay outside the gene matches. The CDR3 sequence: CSARPGQGWSEQYF. The CDR3, as DNA: TGCAGTGCTAGACCTGGACAGGGGTGGAGCGAGCAGTACTTC.

V usage is TRBV27 and J usage is TRBJ1-4; D perhaps matches TRBD1 (6 bases). The V end lost 1 base, the J end lost 4 bases, and 19 bases lay between the germline ends. The CDR3 is 18 residues long. Germline assignment: CDR1 MNHEY and CDR2 SMNVEV (reference sequence). The CDR3 region has the DNA TGTGCCAGCAGTTTATGGGGCGTCACGGGGGGCATTAATGAAAAACTGTTTTTT. Amino acid sequence: CASSLWGVTGGINEKLFF.

In this sample, this clonotype turned up a few times. The genes are TRBV5-1 and TRBJ2-2, with 8 nucleotides matching TRBD2. The CDR3 is 16 residues long. CDR1 is SGHRS, CDR2 YFSETQ, per germline. V shed 4 bases, J shed 6 bases, and the junction held 11 bases outside the gene matches. Written as DNA, the CDR3 is TGCGCCAGCAGCCTCGCGGGGGGCGGAATCGCCGGGGAGCTGTTTTTT. This translates into CASSLAGGGIAGELFF.

There are a few counts of this clonotype. This rearrangement joins TRBV4-2 to TRBJ2-1, with D maybe TRBD2 (6 bases). CDR1 and CDR2 from the germline V gene are LGHNA and YNFKEQ. Trimming pared 4 bases from V and 3 bases from J, leaving 19 bases between. The CDR3 extends over 17 amino acids. The CDR3 here is CASSLLSGPWGYNEQFF. The CDR3 DNA is TGTGCCAGCAGCCTCCTTAGCGGCCCTTGGGGCTACAATGAGCAGTTCTTC.

There are a few counts of this clonotype. The chain uses TRBV2 and TRBJ2-1, with a tentative D call TRBD2 (6 bases). Trimming removed 9 bases from V and 7 bases from J, with 22 bases in between. The CDR3 runs 15 residues. Looked up from germline, CDR1 is SNHLY and CDR2 is FYNNEI. The CDR3 spells CARVPATRLANEQFF. DNA for the CDR3: TGTGCCAGAGTCCCCGCGACTAGGTTGGCAAATGAGCAGTTCTTC.

This chain connects TRBV24-1 to TRBJ2-5, with TRBD2 matching over 12 bases. Trimming took 3 bases from V and 3 from J; bases not matched to a gene: 4. The CDR3 is made up of 16 amino acids. CDR1 KGHDR and CDR2 SFDVKD come from the germline V gene. The CDR3 sequence: CATSDPRLAGEETQYF. The CDR3 DNA follows: TGTGCCACCAGTGATCCGAGACTAGCGGGAGAAGAGACCCAGTACTTC.

This clonotype was seen only a few times. The chain joins TRBV3-1 to TRBJ2-1; 12 bases align to TRBD2. The CDR3 is made up of 14 amino acids. CDR1 and CDR2 (germline): LGHDT, YNNKEL (reference sequence). The J segment lost 10 bases and the V segment lost 3 bases, leaving 4 bases of the junction unmatched. DNA for the CDR3: TGTGCCAGCAGCCACCTAGCGGGAGGGCGAGAGCAGTTCTTC. Protein sequence: CASSHLAGGREQFF.

This clonotype was seen a few times. V usage is TRBV20-1 and J usage is TRBJ2-7; no reliable D call. V lost 4 bases to trimming and J lost 0 bases, with 19 bases between them. Germline CDR1 reads DFQATT; CDR2 reads SNEGSKA (reference sequence). CDR3 size: 16 residues. The CDR3 spells CSATSFDHLSSYEQYF. The CDR3 DNA sequence: TGCAGTGCTACGAGTTTTGACCACCTATCCTCCTACGAGCAGTACTTC.